Following are 31 T cell receptor beta chains from one sample sequenced in a study of early T cells in non-severe SARS-CoV-2 infection. TCRdb redid the calling of the 5' RACE reads with MiXCR, one entry per CDR3 protein. The data show 80,000 to 95,000 distinct CDR3 sequences, 13% to 15% seen once. Sequenced material: whole blood. These receptors were obtained from an adult who was a healthcare worker with PCR-confirmed SARS-CoV-2 infection or an uninfected control (not recorded which).

The genes are TRBV19 and TRBJ2-5, with TRBD1 matching over 10 bases. The CDR3 spans 15 residues. CDR1 LNHDA and CDR2 SQIVND come from the germline V gene (reference sequence). V lost 5 bases, J lost 1 base, and 4 bases stayed unmatched. CDR3 sequence: CASSWDRGPQETQYF. The CDR3 nucleotides are TGTGCCAGTAGTTGGGACAGGGGACCCCAAGAGACCCAGTACTTC. The full variable domain, with the rest looked up from reference TRBV19 and TRBJ2-5, is DGGITQSPKYLFRKEGQNVTLSCEQNLNHDAMYWYRQDPGQGLRLIYYSQIVNDFQKGDIAEGYSVSREKKESFPLTVTSAQKNPTAFYLCASSWDRGPQETQYFGPGTRLLVL.

The chain uses TRBV29-1 and TRBJ1-2; tentatively, D is TRBD1 (6 bases). This CDR3 region has 13 residues. V dropped 3 bases and J dropped 2 bases, with 10 bases sitting between them. The V gene's germline CDR1 is SQVTM and CDR2 ANQGSEA. CDR3 protein: CSVDTGFNYGYTF. For the CDR3, the DNA is TGCAGCGTTGACACAGGGTTCAACTATGGCTACACCTTC.

The sample holds many counts of this clonotype. The chain recombines TRBV2 with TRBJ2-3; TRBD2 might be the D (6 bases). The CDR3 has 13 amino acids. V gave up 5 bases and J gave up 3 bases, with 9 bases separating them. Germline V CDR1 and CDR2: SNHLY, FYNNEI. The CDR3 DNA follows: TGTGCCAGCAGTACCGGGGGTACAGATACGCAGTATTTT. It translates to CASSTGGTDTQYF. Full variable domain (missing parts from reference TRBV2 and TRBJ2-3): EPEVTQTPSHQVTQMGQEVILRCVPISNHLYFYWYRQILGQKVEFLVSFYNNEISEKSEIFDDQFSVERPDGSNFTLKIRSTKLEDSAMYFCASSTGGTDTQYFGPGTRLTVL.

This clonotype was seen many times. V usage is TRBV6-5 and J usage is TRBJ2-7; TRBD2 matches 9 bases. The germline V gene has CDR1 MNHEY and CDR2 SVGAGI. With V trimmed by 4 bases and J by 5 bases, 21 bases remained unmatched. This CDR3 has 19 amino acids. The CDR3 reads CASSFLKPGLATVTHEQYF. CDR3 bases: TGTGCCAGCAGTTTCCTAAAACCGGGACTAGCTACTGTAACCCACGAGCAGTACTTC.

CDR3 DNA sequence: TGTGCCAGCAGTGCATCTTCCCAAGAGACCCAGTACTTC. It encodes CASSASSQETQYF. This chain links TRBV6-4 with TRBJ2-5; D gene ambiguous. Germline V gene sequence: CDR1 MRHNA, CDR2 SNTAGT. The V end was cut by 4 bases, the J end by 1 base, with 7 bases between. There are 13 residues in the CDR3.

The chain joins TRBV7-8 to TRBJ2-1, with 12 bases lining up with TRBD1. Germline V gene sequence: CDR1 SGHVS, CDR2 FQNEAQ. The trim removed 3 bases at V and 6 bases at J, leaving 6 bases unmatched. CDR3 length: 16 amino acids. The CDR3 loop is CASSFSGQGAFNEQFF. CDR3 DNA: TGTGCCAGCAGCTTTTCGGGACAGGGGGCTTTCAATGAGCAGTTCTTC.

The rearrangement joins TRBV19 to TRBJ1-2, with unresolved D. The germline V and J ends were trimmed by 1 base and 2 bases, with 5 bases remaining between them. The V gene's germline CDR1 is LNHDA and CDR2 SQIVND (reference sequence). This CDR3 has 13 amino acids. The CDR3 bases are TGTGCCAGTAGTATAGCTGGGAACTATGGCTACACCTTC. Translation: CASSIAGNYGYTF.

This clonotype was counted between two and nine times. The V call is TRBV3-1, the J call TRBJ1-1; D is unclear. The CDR3 contains 13 residues. V lost 4 bases, J lost 4 bases, and 10 bases lay in between. Germline assignment: CDR1 LGHDT and CDR2 YNNKEL (reference sequence). CDR3 nucleotide sequence: TGTGCCAGCAGCCTATTAGAGGGCACTGAAGCTTTCTTT. Translating gives CASSLLEGTEAFF.

The chain employs TRBV29-1 and TRBJ2-7; D is undetermined. The germline V and J ends were trimmed by 4 bases and 3 bases, with 13 bases remaining between them. The germline CDR1 and CDR2 sequences are SQVTM and ANQGSEA. This CDR3 comprises 13 residues. CDR3 in amino acids: CSVGRSSHYEQYF. The CDR3 nucleotides read TGCAGCGTTGGCAGGTCCAGCCACTACGAGCAGTACTTC.

Here the CDR3 DNA reads TGCGCCAGCAGCTTCCACAGACAGGGTGGGGACAATGAGCAGTTCTTC. It yields the protein CASSFHRQGGDNEQFF. The chain employs TRBV5-1 and TRBJ2-1; TRBD1 agrees at 7 bases. This CDR3 spans 16 amino acids. V trimming: 2 bases; J trimming: 5 bases; junction bases outside the gene matches: 10. CDR1 is SGHRS and CDR2 is YFSETQ in the germline V gene.

This clonotype was observed a few times. This chain connects TRBV7-2 to TRBJ2-3; D remains unclear. Looked up from germline, CDR1 is SGHTA and CDR2 is FQGNSA. The V end lost 1 base, the J end lost 1 base, and 9 bases lay between the germline ends. The CDR3 spans 15 residues. The DNA of the CDR3 is TGTGCCAGCAGCTTAGAGCAAGCAGGCACAGATACGCAGTATTTT. Translation gives CASSLEQAGTDTQYF.

The chain carries TRBV4-3 and TRBJ2-1; no reliable D call. V was trimmed by 0 bases and J by 1 base, leaving 10 bases between them. The V gene's germline CDR1 is LGHNA and CDR2 YSLEER. The CDR3 has 16 residues. In DNA form, the CDR3 reads TGCGCCAGCAGCCAAGATTCAGCACTTTCCTACAATGAGCAGTTCTTC. This sequence encodes CASSQDSALSYNEQFF.

This clonotype was seen a few times. The chain recombines TRBV29-1 with TRBJ2-7; 8 nucleotides align to TRBD1. After removal of 6 bases from V and 6 bases from J, the junction contained 10 bases not matched to a gene. Germline CDR1 reads SQVTM; CDR2 reads ANQGSEA. This CDR3 comprises 13 residues. DNA of the CDR3: TGCAGCGTCCACAGGGGGTCCTCCGGCGAGCAGTACTTC. Translation: CSVHRGSSGEQYF.

The chain uses TRBV10-3 and TRBJ1-5; 9 bases agree with TRBD1. Germline CDR1 ENHRY, CDR2 SYGVKD. CDR3 length: 15 amino acids. The ends lost 6 bases at V and 2 bases at J; junction bases unmatched: 5. CDR3 coding DNA: TGTGCCATCAGCCCGACAGGGGGTGGCAATCAGCCCCAGCATTTT. This encodes CAISPTGGGNQPQHF.

This chain connects TRBV6-4 to TRBJ2-2; D gene unclear. Germline lookup yields CDR1 MRHNA and CDR2 SNTAGT. The CDR3 extends over 16 amino acids. V lost 5 bases to trimming and J lost 0 bases, with 13 bases between them. For the CDR3, the DNA is TGTGCCAGCAGTCCTCGAATCCCGGCGAACACCGGGGAGCTGTTTTTT. Translation gives CASSPRIPANTGELFF.

The gene calls are TRBV3-1 and TRBJ2-1, with 14 bases aligning to TRBD2. Germline trimming cut 4 bases from V and 0 bases from J; bases unmatched to any gene: 8. Per the germline V gene, CDR1 is LGHDT and CDR2 is YNNKEL (reference sequence). The CDR3 runs to 19 residues. The CDR3 DNA is TGTGCCAGCAGCCTTTGGACTAGCGGGGGGCCTAGCTCCTACAATGAGCAGTTCTTC. This translates into CASSLWTSGGPSSYNEQFF.

This clonotype has more than one count but fewer than ten. Here the CDR3 DNA reads TGCAGTGCGAACACGGATATTGAAGCTTTCTTT. Its translation: CSANTDIEAFF. J is TRBJ1-1 and V is TRBV20-1; D unclear. The V end lost 6 bases, the J end lost 7 bases, and 12 bases lay between the germline ends. The CDR3 sequence is 11 residues long. Germline V gives CDR1 DFQATT, CDR2 SNEGSKA (reference sequence).

In this sample, this clonotype turned up a few times. The rearrangement links TRBV11-2 to TRBJ2-7; D unclear. This CDR3 spans 13 amino acids. Trimming cost V 0 bases and J 7 bases, with 10 bases left between them. CDR1 and CDR2 from the germline V gene are SGHAT and FQNNGV. Here the CDR3 reads CASSLEPSSEQYF. DNA for the CDR3: TGTGCCAGCAGCTTAGAGCCCTCGTCGGAGCAGTACTTC.

This clonotype has a handful of counts. This chain connects TRBV29-1 to TRBJ2-1; the match to TRBD2 covers 10 bases. The CDR3 extends over 17 amino acids. The germline CDR1 and CDR2 sequences are SQVTM and ANQGSEA. With 6 bases clipped from V and 3 bases from J, the junction kept 14 bases outside the gene matches. CDR3 sequence: CSVLFREAGGNYNEQFF. DNA of the CDR3: TGCAGCGTCCTGTTCCGAGAAGCGGGGGGGAACTACAATGAGCAGTTCTTC.

V and J are TRBV20-1 and TRBJ2-2; D is ambiguous. This CDR3 spans 13 amino acids. Germline values: CDR1 DFQATT, CDR2 SNEGSKA (reference sequence). V lost 5 bases and J lost 4, with 11 bases in between. DNA of the CDR3: TGCAGTGCTTTGACGCGACCCACCGGGGAGCTGTTTTTT. Residues: CSALTRPTGELFF.

This chain joins TRBV29-1 and TRBJ1-1, with D possibly being TRBD1 (5 bases). This CDR3 has 13 amino acids. V was pared by 7 bases and J by 0 bases, with 12 bases between. CDR1 is SQVTM, CDR2 ANQGSEA, per germline. This CDR3 is CSGRDGLNTEAFF. Here the CDR3 DNA reads TGCAGCGGCCGGGACGGCTTGAACACTGAAGCTTTCTTT.

Only a few counts were recorded for this clonotype. At one end, the junction sequence differs from germline, possibly due to a read error. V usage is TRBV7-8 and J usage is TRBJ2-3, with D unclear. Germline V gives CDR1 SGHVS, CDR2 FQNEAQ. The CDR3 loop spans 13 amino acids. For the CDR3, the DNA is TGTGCCAGCAGCTCCTCCCACCGCAAAGGGTTGAAGTGG. Amino acids: CASSSSHRKGLKW.

The gene calls are TRBV5-1 and TRBJ1-1, with D perhaps matching TRBD1 (6 bases). This CDR3 contains 16 residues. Germline CDR1 is SGHRS and CDR2 is YFSETQ. V lost 1 base and J 5 bases, leaving 18 bases between the germline ends. The CDR3 spells CASSLRQSVRGTEAFF. The CDR3 DNA follows: TGCGCCAGCAGCTTGCGTCAGTCCGTAAGGGGGACTGAAGCTTTCTTT.

This clonotype was detected once. The gene calls are TRBV9 and TRBJ2-3, with TRBD2 matching 9 bases. CDR3 length equals 15 residues. From germline, CDR1 is SGDLS and CDR2 YYNGEE. With V trimmed by 4 bases and J by 2 bases, 5 bases remained unmatched. In DNA, the CDR3 is TGTGCCAGCAGCATTGCGGGGGGGCCCACAGATACGCAGTATTTT. Residues: CASSIAGGPTDTQYF.

This sequence joins TRBV28 and TRBJ2-3; D unclear. The CDR3 runs 14 residues. CDR1 and CDR2 (germline): MDHEN, SYDVKM. Trimming took 6 bases from V and 1 from J, leaving 11 bases between them. The CDR3 sequence: CASRRLVRTDTQYF. The CDR3 bases are TGTGCCAGCAGGCGTCTAGTACGCACAGATACGCAGTATTTT. The entire variable domain, with the rest obtained from reference TRBV28 and TRBJ2-3, is as follows: DVKVTQSSRYLVKRTGEKVFLECVQDMDHENMFWYRQDPGLGLRLIYFSYDVKMKEKGDIPEGYSVSREKKERFSLILESASTNQTSMYLCASRRLVRTDTQYFGPGTRLTVL.

This clonotype was observed many times. V gene TRBV13 combines with J gene TRBJ1-1; 7 nucleotides align to TRBD1. Germline V gives CDR1 PRHDT, CDR2 FYEKMQ (reference sequence). The V gene end was trimmed by 3 bases and the J gene end by 4 bases; junction bases not matched to a gene: 8. There are 15 residues in the CDR3. The DNA of the CDR3 is TGTGCCAGCAGCTTTGTTACAGGGGCGATCACTGAAGCTTTCTTT. Its translation: CASSFVTGAITEAFF. Full variable domain (rest looked up from reference TRBV13 and TRBJ1-1): AAGVIQSPRHLIKEKRETATLKCYPIPRHDTVYWYQQGPGQDPQFLISFYEKMQSDKGSIPDRFSAQQFSDYHSELNMSSLELGDSALYFCASSFVTGAITEAFFGQGTRLTVV.

The chain couples TRBV2 to TRBJ1-4, with D uncertain. CDR3 size: 14 residues. Trimming took 3 bases from V and 8 from J, leaving 13 bases between them. The germline V gene has CDR1 SNHLY and CDR2 FYNNEI. DNA for the CDR3: TGTGCCAGCAGTGATACAGCTCGCAAAGAAAAACTGTTTTTT. Protein sequence: CASSDTARKEKLFF.

This clonotype was recorded many times. The rearrangement links TRBV12-3 or TRBV12-4 to TRBJ2-7; no clear D. The CDR3 contains 14 residues. The ends were cut back, 6 bases at V and 0 bases at J, with 12 bases in the middle. CDR3 region: CASRPSRNSYEQYF. The CDR3 DNA sequence: TGTGCCAGCAGACCCTCAAGAAACTCCTACGAGCAGTACTTC.

This clonotype showed up just a few times. The rearrangement links TRBV2 to TRBJ2-2; tentative D call: TRBD2 (6 bases). The CDR3 contains 15 residues. V was trimmed by 3 bases and J by 5 bases, leaving 13 bases between them. The germline V gene encodes CDR1 SNHLY and CDR2 FYNNEI. The CDR3 loop reads CASSDGGGGTGELFF. For the CDR3, the DNA is TGTGCCAGCAGTGATGGGGGAGGAGGGACCGGGGAGCTGTTTTTT.

This clonotype occurred a few times. The chain is built from TRBV29-1 and TRBJ1-3; D ambiguous. V was pared by 3 bases and J by 3 bases, with 9 bases between. Per the germline V gene, CDR1 is SQVTM and CDR2 is ANQGSEA. The CDR3 covers 13 residues. This chain's CDR3 is CSVESSYGNTIYF. CDR3 nucleotides: TGCAGCGTTGAGAGCAGTTATGGAAACACCATATATTTT.

The CDR3: CASSVWGDTQYF. Written as DNA, the CDR3 is TGTGCCAGCAGCGTATGGGGAGATACGCAGTATTTT. This sequence joins TRBV9 and TRBJ2-3; D remains unclear. The CDR3 has 12 amino acids. V gave up 1 base and J gave up 5 bases, with 5 bases separating them. Germline CDR1 reads SGDLS; CDR2 reads YYNGEE.